This record looks at one TCR beta chain sequence and its context. Its specificity is not known. The data were obtained in a study of post-analysis software for immune sequencing data. Study-wide points: Elevated frequency relative to controls characterized four or five TRBV segments in patients, TRBV5-6, TRBV5-1 and TRBV20-1 among them. Normalized Chao1 diversity was significantly reduced in patients versus controls.

The CDR3 extends over 14 amino acids. Germline CDR1 reads MNHEY; CDR2 reads SVGAGI. Trimming took 6 bases from V and 0 from J, leaving 11 bases between them. Built from TCR beta cDNA, the libraries had unique molecular identifiers in them. Roughly 500,000 cDNA molecules were obtained per 1 to 10 million input T cells. Using its own MiXCR run on the PCR reads, TCRdb lists one record per CDR3 protein. The table has fewer than 550,000 distinct CDR3 sequences, around a third seen once. Sequenced: blood. The receptor was isolated from a girl younger than 18 with multiple sclerosis. This chain uses TRBV6-5 with TRBJ1-2; tentative D call: TRBD1 (5 bases). In DNA, the CDR3 is TGTGCCAGCAGCGAGGGGTTAGCTAACTATGGCTACACCTTC. It codes for CASSEGLANYGYTF.